This T cell receptor beta chain comes out of a study of CD8+ T cells in alopecia areata. The authors extracted RNA and reverse transcribed it into cDNA as the sequencing template. Only in-frame clones appear in the TCRdb table, and some are missing; sequencing was by immunoSEQ multiplex PCR. The table has 120,000 to 150,000 clones, around 47% seen once. Trimming cost V 4 bases and J 4 bases, with 14 bases left between them. Germline values: CDR1 SQVTM, CDR2 ANQGSEA. This CDR3 is built from 13 residues. Specimen: CD4+ T cells sorted from blood. This chain connects TRBV29-1 to TRBJ2-7; a weak D match, TRBD2 (6 bases). The clonotype was recovered from a human donor with alopecia areata. The CDR3 is CSVVGGMRYEQYF. The CDR3 DNA sequence: TGCAGCGTTGTTGGAGGGATGCGATACGAGCAGTACTTC.